The 12 T cell receptor beta chains reported below all come from one sample, sequenced in a study of response to subunit inactivated influenza vaccine (dated by TCRdb to the late 2010s). The library was built by means of RT-PCR. Sequencer: Illumina HiSeq 2500. The raw public data were reprocessed by TCRdb itself: fastp quality trimming at Q25, MiXCR clonotype calling, in-frame beta chains only. Each entry merges the rows of one CDR3 protein and shows their most common DNA and genes. The sample profile shows some 850,000 distinct CDR3 sequences; roughly 18% of them were found once. The ten largest account for approximately 11% of the sample. The starting material was PBMCs from blood, obtained 4 to 6 days after vaccination. Receptors were obtained from a man aged 50 to 60 who received an inactivated influenza vaccine. Donor details come from another sample of the same person, matched by shared clones.

The chain is built from TRBV6-2 or TRBV6-3 and TRBJ2-5; D tentatively reads TRBD1 or TRBD2 (5 bases each). Between the trimmed V and J ends, which lost 5 bases and 10 bases, there was a span of 14 bases. CDR1 and CDR2 (germline): MNHEY, SVGEGT. CDR3 length equals 12 residues. Written as DNA, the CDR3 is TGTGCCAGCAGTATCGGGACCCGGGGCCAGTACTTC. This gives the protein CASSIGTRGQYF.

The rearrangement links TRBV12-3 or TRBV12-4 to TRBJ2-1; TRBD1 matches at 9 bases. J lost 6 bases, V lost 6 bases, and 6 bases had no gene match. CDR3 length: 14 amino acids. The CDR3 loop is CASSSGTGFNEQFF. CDR3 DNA: TGTGCCAGCAGCTCCGGGACAGGGTTCAATGAGCAGTTCTTC.

This clonotype was counted between two and nine times. The chain combines TRBV10-2 with TRBJ1-6, with D uncertain. The CDR3 has 13 amino acids. Trimming stripped 0 bases from V and 7 bases from J, with 4 bases between. Germline loops: CDR1 WSHSY, CDR2 SAAADI. CDR3 DNA: TGCGCCAGCAGTGAGTCTGTGAATTCACCCCTCCACTTT. Its protein is CASSESVNSPLHF.

This sequence joins TRBV2 and TRBJ2-7, with 7 nucleotides matching TRBD1. CDR1 and CDR2 (germline): SNHLY, FYNNEI. V lost 6 bases to trimming and J lost 0 bases; unmatched junction nucleotides: 5. CDR3 length: 14 amino acids. Here the CDR3 DNA reads TGTGCCAGCAGGATGGACAGGAGCTCCTACGAGCAGTACTTC. Translated, it gives CASRMDRSSYEQYF. Drawing the rest from reference TRBV2 and TRBJ2-7, the complete variable domain is EPEVTQTPSHQVTQMGQEVILRCVPISNHLYFYWYRQILGQKVEFLVSFYNNEISEKSEIFDDQFSVERPDGSNFTLKIRSTKLEDSAMYFCASRMDRSSYEQYFGPGTRLTVT.

The chain links TRBV4-3 to TRBJ2-1, with 11 bases lining up with TRBD2. The CDR3 has 16 residues. In germline, CDR1 is LGHNA, CDR2 YSLEER. V was pared by 0 bases and J by 5 bases, with 3 bases of the junction left unmatched. CDR3 sequence reads: CASSQDRLAGNNEQFF. The CDR3 nucleotides are TGCGCCAGCAGCCAAGATCGACTAGCGGGGAACAATGAGCAGTTCTTC.

The chain recombines TRBV20-1 with TRBJ1-4, with 10 bases lining up with TRBD1. V lost 6 bases and J lost 3; bases outside the gene matches: 10. The CDR3 loop spans 16 amino acids. The V gene's germline CDR1 is DFQATT and CDR2 SNEGSKA (reference sequence). CDR3 sequence reads: CSARRDRGLANEKLFF. CDR3 bases: TGCAGTGCCAGACGGGACAGGGGATTGGCTAATGAAAAACTGTTTTTT.

This clonotype was counted many times. The rearrangement links TRBV29-1 to TRBJ2-1, with TRBD2 identical over 13 bases. The J segment lost 1 base and the V segment lost 0 bases, leaving 3 bases of the junction unmatched. CDR1 and CDR2 (germline): SQVTM, ANQGSEA. This CDR3 contains 17 residues. The DNA for the CDR3 is TGCAGCGTTGAAGAACTAGCGGGGGGGTTTTCCTACAATGAGCAGTTCTTC. Translation gives CSVEELAGGFSYNEQFF.

The chain combines TRBV5-6 with TRBJ2-3, with D possibly matching TRBD2 (6 bases). This CDR3 has 14 residues. Looked up from germline, CDR1 is SGHDT and CDR2 is YYEEEE. Between the trimmed V and J ends, which lost 4 bases and 7 bases, there was a span of 16 bases. The CDR3 DNA follows: TGTGCCAGCAGCCCAACTAGAGGAGGGAATACGCAGTATTTT. This codes for CASSPTRGGNTQYF.

This clonotype was counted a few times. CDR3: CASSWSGGTDTQYF. CDR3 nucleotide sequence: TGTGCCAGCAGCTGGAGCGGCGGCACAGATACGCAGTATTTT. The chain employs TRBV7-2 and TRBJ2-3, with a weak D call TRBD2 (5 bases). The CDR3 length is 14 residues. The V end was cut by 4 bases, the J end by 1 base, with 9 bases between. Germline V gene lookup returns CDR1 SGHTA and CDR2 FQGNSA. Variable domain in full (rest from reference TRBV7-2 and TRBJ2-3): GAGVSQSPSNKVTEKGKDVELRCDPISGHTALYWYRQSLGQGLEFLIYFQGNSAPDKSGLPSDRFSAERTGGSVSTLTIQRTQQEDSAVYLCASSWSGGTDTQYFGPGTRLTVL.

This clonotype was recorded at least ten times. The rearrangement uses TRBV12-3 or TRBV12-4 and TRBJ1-4; TRBD1 might be the D (6 bases). V lost 3 bases to trimming and J lost 8 bases, with 13 bases between them. CDR3 length: 14 amino acids. The CDR3: CASSFSGEGEKLFF. CDR3 sequence (DNA): TGTGCCAGCAGTTTTTCAGGGGAGGGGGAAAAACTGTTTTTT.

This clonotype was seen a handful of times. This rearrangement joins TRBV28 to TRBJ1-5; D not resolved. Germline CDR1 and CDR2: MDHEN and SYDVKM. The CDR3 length is 14 residues. V dropped 7 bases and J dropped 6 bases, with 16 bases sitting between them. CDR3 DNA: TGTGCCAGCAAAGGACCCCTACCCCCTCAGCCCCAGCATTTT. Encoded protein: CASKGPLPPQPQHF.

This clonotype was observed a handful of times. V usage is TRBV20-1 and J usage is TRBJ2-1; 9 bases match TRBD2. V lost 4 bases and J lost 6; bases outside the gene matches: 19. This CDR3 has 18 residues. Germline V gives CDR1 DFQATT, CDR2 SNEGSKA (reference sequence). The CDR3 bases are TGCAGTGCTACCCCCCTTCGGGCGCGGGAGGGACTAGTCAATGAGCAGTTCTTC. Amino acid sequence: CSATPLRAREGLVNEQFF.